This T cell receptor (beta chain) was documented in a study of low-dose radiotherapy and immunotherapy resistance in tumors (dated by TCRdb to between 2021 and 2024). About the investigation overall: In Cohort 1, 0.5 Gy per fraction was delivered every 2 weeks, and a total PTV dose of 6.5 Gy was prescribed. In Cohort 2, 1 Gy per fraction was delivered every two weeks, for a total of 13 Gy over 26 weeks. Patients were given nivolumab as a 240 mg flat dose every two weeks and ipilimumab at 1 mg/kg every six weeks, with both drugs delivered intravenously. Every two weeks, patients got intravenous cyclophosphamide at 200 mg/m2, given one day ahead of each radiation and immunotherapy administration. Patients took aspirin 300 mg orally once daily for four cycles, starting on cycle 1 day 1. The trial did not randomize participants into treatment groups. Eight patients were included in the translational analysis, namely three from the first dose cohort plus the first five from the second dose cohort.

This clonotype was seen ten or more times. Its antigen is still unknown. No base quality information exists; no much larger clone differs at one position. The sample's time point label is to be understood as: after trial treatment. The treatment or condition label here, explained by the study, means: LDRT plus nivolumab, ipilimumab, low-dose cyclophosphamide and aspirin (RACIN trial). The donors took part in RACIN, a single-arm, phase I, dose-escalation trial that combined nivolumab, ipilimumab, aspirin, low-dose cyclophosphamide and low-dose radiotherapy. Eligible patients had advanced, TIL-negative solid tumors. Instrument on record: Illumina HiSeq 2500. Superscript III and a set of TRAV- and TRBV-specific primers were used to synthesize first-strand cDNA, so that both TCRalpha and TCRbeta chains were covered. TCRs were amplified with Phusion for approximately 20 PCR cycles using a constant-region primer together with the adapter attached to the V primers. Amplification of the isolated mRNA was done with the MessageAmp II aRNA Amplification Kit, which involved a roughly 15-hour in vitro transcription at 37 degrees C. mRNA for TCR sequencing was isolated with the Dynabeads mRNA DIRECT Purification Kit. Indexed Illumina adapters were added in a second Phusion PCR of 25 cycles, after which AMPure XP beads were used to purify the products. Per the original workflow: Using custom Perl scripts, TCR sequences that encoded the same protein were pooled, out-of-frame sequences were dropped, and the abundance of each clonotype was calculated. TCR sequences supported by only a single read were excluded from analysis. Among the metrics used to describe the repertoires were Shannon entropy, Gini index, clonality, richness, and the frequency of TCRs shared between repertoires. Starting from the raw public reads, TCRdb applied fastp trimming at Q25, assembled clones with MiXCR and retained in-frame beta chains. CDR3 protein duplicates are merged, each entry listing the most common genes and DNA. The V and J calls follow TCRdb's processing rather than the paper's. Here the sample has tens of thousands of distinct CDR3 sequences; 25% occur a single time. Clones ranked in the top ten supply roughly a tenth of the sample.

Relative to germline, V is missing 5 bases and J is missing 0 bases, with 6 bases of the junction outside any gene match. CDR1 and CDR2 (SEHNR, FQNEAQ) derive from the germline V gene (reference sequence). Taken from cysteine to phenylalanine, the CDR3 has 15 residues. Only the CDR3 portion is preserved as DNA: 45 bases, with reading frame beginning at the first base. The chain was built from TRBV7-9 and TRBJ2-7; TRBD2 fits 8 bases in the junction. This TCR was recovered from a male donor with prostate cancer. This specimen was PBMCs, taken after low-dose radiotherapy plus immunotherapy. The CDR3 here reads CASSPSGLDSYEQYF. The DNA sequence is given as TGTGCCAGCAGCCCATCGGGACTAGACTCCTACGAGCAGTACTTC. The reference TRBV7-9 and TRBJ2-7 proteins fill in what lies around the CDR3, so the full variable domain reads DTGVSQNPRHKITKRGQNVTFRCDPISEHNRLYWYRQTLGQGPEFLTYFQNEAQLEKSRLLSDRFSAERPKGSFSTLEIQRTEQGDSAMYLCASSPSGLDSYEQYFGPGTRLTVT.